The clone carrying this T cell receptor beta chain appeared a single time. Its specificity is not known. Tumor tissue was taken before any definitive surgery or chemotherapy was given. These data are taken from a study of high-grade serous ovarian cancer treatment subgroups. Study-level points and caveats: CDR1 and CDR2 were left unanalyzed; analyses focused on CDR3. Tumors within one patient showed repertoire similarity of roughly 0.1 to 0.79.

The assay was immunoSEQ multiplex PCR, and TCRdb's table has in-frame clones only and misses some. Of about 16,000 clones listed, 73% are singletons. Germline assignment: CDR1 MNHEY and CDR2 SVGAGI. Trimming removed 5 bases from V and 6 bases from J, with 14 bases in between. This CDR3 comprises 13 residues. The specimen sequenced was tumor tissue. The TCR was taken from a human donor with high-grade serous ovarian cancer. This chain joins TRBV6-5 and TRBJ2-7; D perhaps matches TRBD1 (5 bases). Here the CDR3 DNA reads TGTGCCAGCAGTCAGGGCGAGACGAGCGAGCAGTACTTC. As protein: CASSQGETSEQYF.